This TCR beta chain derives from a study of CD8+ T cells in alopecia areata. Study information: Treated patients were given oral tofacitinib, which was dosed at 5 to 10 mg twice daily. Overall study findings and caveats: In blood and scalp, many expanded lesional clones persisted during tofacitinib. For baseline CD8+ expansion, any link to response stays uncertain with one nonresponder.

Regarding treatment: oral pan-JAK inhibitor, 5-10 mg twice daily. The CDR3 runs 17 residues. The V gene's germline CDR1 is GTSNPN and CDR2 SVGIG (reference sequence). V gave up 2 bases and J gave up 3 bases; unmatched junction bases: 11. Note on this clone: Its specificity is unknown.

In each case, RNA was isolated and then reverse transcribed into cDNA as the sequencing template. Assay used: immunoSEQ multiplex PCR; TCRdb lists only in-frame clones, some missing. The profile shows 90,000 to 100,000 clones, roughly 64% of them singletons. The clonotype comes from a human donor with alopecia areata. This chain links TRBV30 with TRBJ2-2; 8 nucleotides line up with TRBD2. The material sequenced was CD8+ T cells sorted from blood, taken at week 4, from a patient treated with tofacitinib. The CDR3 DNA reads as TGTGCCTGGAGTAGGCGGGGGGAGGTAGTGGACACCGGGGAGCTGTTTTTT. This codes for CAWSRRGEVVDTGELFF.